This note documents a single TCR beta chain sequence. Clones were sequenced by immunoSEQ multiplex PCR, and TCRdb holds only the in-frame ones, with some missing. Of fewer than 100,000 clones detected, roughly 87% appear once; the ten largest clones hold under 4.5%. This entry belongs to a study of blood T cell repertoires in COVID-19. Turning to the study itself: Sources were T cells, B-cell-depleted T cells, or PBMCs; the material itself was cDNA or gDNA.

The CDR3 spans 13 residues. V lost 6 bases, J lost 14 bases, and 17 bases lay in between. V and J are TRBV12-3 or TRBV12-4 and TRBJ1-6; tentatively, D is TRBD1 (5 bases). What was sequenced was peripheral blood. The clonotype was recovered from a man aged 55 to 70 with acute or convalescent COVID-19. CDR3 region: CASRGGGGGTLHF. CDR3 sequence (DNA): TGTGCCAGCAGGGGCGGCGGGGGTGGGACCCTCCACTTT.